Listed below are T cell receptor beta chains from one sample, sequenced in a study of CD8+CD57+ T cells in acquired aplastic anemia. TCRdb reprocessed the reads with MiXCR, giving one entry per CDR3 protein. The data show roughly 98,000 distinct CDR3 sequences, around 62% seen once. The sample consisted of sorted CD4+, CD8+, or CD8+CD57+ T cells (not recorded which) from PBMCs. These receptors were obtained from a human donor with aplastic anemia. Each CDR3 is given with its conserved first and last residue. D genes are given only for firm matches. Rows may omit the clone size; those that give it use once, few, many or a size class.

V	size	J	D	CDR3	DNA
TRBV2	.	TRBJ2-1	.	CASSTDNNEQFF	TGTGCCAGCAGCACGGACAACAATGAGCAGTTCTTC
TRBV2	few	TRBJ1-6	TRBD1	CASPGQGSSPLHF	TGTGCCAGCCCGGGACAGGGGTCTTCACCCCTCCACTTT
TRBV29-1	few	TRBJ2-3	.	CSVDGDTPAPDTQYF	TGCAGCGTTGATGGGGACACTCCAGCCCCAGATACGCAGTATTTT
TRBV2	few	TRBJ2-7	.	CASRTRGVTYEQYF	TGTGCCAGCAGAACCAGGGGAGTCACCTACGAGCAGTACTTC
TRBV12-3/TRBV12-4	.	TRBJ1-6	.	CASTQQGVNSPLHF	TGTGCCAGCACCCAACAGGGCGTCAATTCACCCCTCCACTTT
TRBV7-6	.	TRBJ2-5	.	CASSLALETQYF	TGTGCCAGCAGCTTAGCGCTGGAGACCCAGTACTTC
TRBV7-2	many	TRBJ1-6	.	CASSLTGLNSPLHF	TGTGCCAGCAGCTTAACAGGGCTTAATTCACCCCTCCACTTT
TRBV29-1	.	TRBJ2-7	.	CSVVDGRRDEQYF	TGCAGCGTTGTTGATGGGAGGAGGGACGAGCAGTACTTC
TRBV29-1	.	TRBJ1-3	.	CSASSTAVSGNTIYF	TGCAGCGCCTCGTCTACGGCTGTCTCTGGAAACACCATATATTTT
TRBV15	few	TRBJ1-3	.	CATRGAGAGNTIYF	TGTGCCACCAGGGGGGCGGGCGCTGGAAACACCATATATTTT
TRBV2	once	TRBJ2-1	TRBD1	CASNGQDRLHGQFF	TGTGCCAGCAACGGACAGGATCGTCTTCATGGGCAGTTCTTC
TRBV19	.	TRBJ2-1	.	CASSMKAGTYNEQFF	TGTGCCAGTAGTATGAAAGCGGGGACATACAATGAGCAGTTCTTC
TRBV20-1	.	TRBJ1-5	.	CSASLGNQPQHF	TGCAGTGCTAGCCTGGGAAATCAGCCCCAGCATTTT
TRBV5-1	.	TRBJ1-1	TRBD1	CASSLATGGTEAFF	TGCGCCAGCAGCTTGGCTACAGGGGGCACTGAAGCTTTCTTT
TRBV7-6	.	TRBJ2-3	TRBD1	CASSPGDRDTDTQYF	TGTGCCAGCAGCCCAGGGGACAGGGACACAGATACGCAGTATTTT
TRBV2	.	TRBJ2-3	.	CATAGAHYTDTQYF	TGTGCCACGGCAGGGGCGCACTACACAGATACGCAGTATTTT
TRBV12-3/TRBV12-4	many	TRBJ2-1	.	CASSWDGGEQFF	TGTGCCAGCAGTTGGGATGGTGGTGAGCAGTTCTTC
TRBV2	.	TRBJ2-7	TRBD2	CASSEAGLKISYEQYF	TGTGCCAGCAGTGAAGCGGGACTAAAGATCTCCTACGAGCAGTACTTC
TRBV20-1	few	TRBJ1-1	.	CSASLGGGSDTEAFF	TGCAGTGCAAGCCTAGGTGGGGGCAGTGACACTGAAGCTTTCTTT
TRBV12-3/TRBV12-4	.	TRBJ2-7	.	CASSSMGFGEQYF	TGTGCCAGCAGTTCAATGGGTTTTGGCGAGCAGTACTTC
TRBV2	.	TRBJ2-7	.	CASNKQYF	TGTGCCAGCAACAAGCAGTACTTC
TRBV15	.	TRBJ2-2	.	CATSRDRLNTGELFF	TGTGCCACCAGCAGAGACCGATTGAACACCGGGGAGCTGTTTTTT
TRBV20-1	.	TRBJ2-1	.	CSASGPDTYNEQFF	TGCAGTGCTAGTGGGCCCGATACCTACAATGAGCAGTTCTTC
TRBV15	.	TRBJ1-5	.	CATSREGPGVLGKQPQHF	TGTGCCACCAGCAGAGAAGGGCCAGGGGTTCTTGGTAAACAGCCCCAGCATTTT
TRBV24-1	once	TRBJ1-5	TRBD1	CATSDGTGGNSNQPQHF	TGTGCCACCAGTGATGGGACAGGGGGGAATAGCAATCAGCCCCAGCATTTT
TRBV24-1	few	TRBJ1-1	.	CATSEGNTEAFF	TGTGCCACCAGTGAAGGGAACACTGAAGCTTTCTTT
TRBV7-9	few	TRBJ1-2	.	CASSQDIEGGYTF	TGTGCCAGCAGCCAGGACATTGAGGGTGGCTACACCTTC
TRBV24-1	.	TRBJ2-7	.	CATSAAGSYEQYF	TGTGCCACCAGTGCGGCAGGGTCCTACGAGCAGTACTTC
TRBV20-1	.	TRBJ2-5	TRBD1	CSARVQGAKETQYF	TGCAGTGCTAGAGTCCAGGGGGCGAAAGAGACCCAGTACTTC
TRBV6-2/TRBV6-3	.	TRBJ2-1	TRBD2	CASIGLADPGNEQFF	TGTGCCAGCATCGGACTAGCGGACCCGGGCAATGAGCAGTTCTTC
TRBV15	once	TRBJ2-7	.	CATSSGAASYEQYF	TGTGCCACCAGCAGTGGGGCAGCTTCCTACGAGCAGTACTTC
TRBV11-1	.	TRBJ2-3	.	CASSEGGGGPVDTQYF	TGTGCCAGCAGCGAAGGGGGGGGAGGGCCGGTAGATACGCAGTATTTT